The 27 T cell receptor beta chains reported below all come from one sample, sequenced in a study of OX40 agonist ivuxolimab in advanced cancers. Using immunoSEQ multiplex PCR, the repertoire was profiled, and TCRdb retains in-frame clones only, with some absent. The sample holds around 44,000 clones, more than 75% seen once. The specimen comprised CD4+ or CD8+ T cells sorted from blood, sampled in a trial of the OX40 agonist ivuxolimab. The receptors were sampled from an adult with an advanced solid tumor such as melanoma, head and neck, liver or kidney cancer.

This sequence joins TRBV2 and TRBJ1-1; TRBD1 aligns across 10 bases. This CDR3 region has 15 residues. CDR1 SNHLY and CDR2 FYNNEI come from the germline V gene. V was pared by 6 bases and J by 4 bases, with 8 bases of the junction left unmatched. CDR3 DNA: TGTGCCAGCAGAGGGACAGGGGTGGAGGGCACTGAAGCTTTCTTT. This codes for CASRGTGVEGTEAFF.

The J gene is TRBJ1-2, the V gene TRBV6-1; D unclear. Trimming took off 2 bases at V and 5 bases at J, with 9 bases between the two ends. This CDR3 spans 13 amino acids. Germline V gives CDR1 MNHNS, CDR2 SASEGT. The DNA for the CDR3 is TGTGCCAGCAGTGAATCGACATTTTATGGCTACACCTTC. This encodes CASSESTFYGYTF.

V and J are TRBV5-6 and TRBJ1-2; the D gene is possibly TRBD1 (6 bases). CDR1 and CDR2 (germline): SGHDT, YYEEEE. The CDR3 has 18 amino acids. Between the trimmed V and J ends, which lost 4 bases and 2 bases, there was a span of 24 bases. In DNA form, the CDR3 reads TGTGCCAGCAGCACGGTCCTGAGGGGGGAGACGACCAACTATGGCTACACCTTC. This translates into CASSTVLRGETTNYGYTF.

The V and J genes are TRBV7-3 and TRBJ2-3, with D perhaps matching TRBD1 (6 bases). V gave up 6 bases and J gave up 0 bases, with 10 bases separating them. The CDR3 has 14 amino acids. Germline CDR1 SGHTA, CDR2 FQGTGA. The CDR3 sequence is CASSVGASTDTQYF. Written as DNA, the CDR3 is TGTGCCAGCAGTGTGGGGGCTAGCACAGATACGCAGTATTTT. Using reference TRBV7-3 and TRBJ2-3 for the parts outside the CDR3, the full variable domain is GAGVSQTPSNKVTEKGKYVELRCDPISGHTALYWYRQSLGQGPEFLIYFQGTGAADDSGLPNDRFFAVRPEGSVSTLKIQRTERGDSAVYLCASSVGASTDTQYFGPGTRLTVL.

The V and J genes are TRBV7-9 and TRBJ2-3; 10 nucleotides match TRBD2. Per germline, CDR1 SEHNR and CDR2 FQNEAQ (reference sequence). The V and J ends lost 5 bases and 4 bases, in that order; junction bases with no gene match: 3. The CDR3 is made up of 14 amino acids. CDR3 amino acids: CASSHSGRPDTQYF. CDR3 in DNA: TGTGCCAGCAGCCATAGCGGGAGGCCAGATACGCAGTATTTT.

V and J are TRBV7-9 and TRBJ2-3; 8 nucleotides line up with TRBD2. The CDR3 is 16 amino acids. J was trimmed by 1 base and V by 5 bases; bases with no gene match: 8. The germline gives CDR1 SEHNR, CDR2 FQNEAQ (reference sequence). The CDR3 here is CASSPIAGRGTDTQYF. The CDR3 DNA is TGTGCCAGCAGCCCTATAGCGGGAAGAGGCACAGATACGCAGTATTTT.

CDR3 nucleotide sequence: TGTGCCAGCAGCGTATGGGCTAGCGGGTTACTCACAGATACGCAGTATTTT. It translates to CASSVWASGLLTDTQYF. The gene calls are TRBV9 and TRBJ2-3; 8 bases are shared with TRBD2. With V trimmed by 1 base and J by 2 bases, 9 bases remained unmatched. CDR1 is SGDLS, CDR2 YYNGEE, per germline. The CDR3 extends over 17 amino acids. The full variable domain, with the rest looked up from reference TRBV9 and TRBJ2-3, is DSGVTQTPKHLITATGQRVTLRCSPRSGDLSVYWYQQSLDQGLQFLIQYYNGEERAKGNILERFSAQQFPDLHSELNLSSLELGDSALYFCASSVWASGLLTDTQYFGPGTRLTVL.

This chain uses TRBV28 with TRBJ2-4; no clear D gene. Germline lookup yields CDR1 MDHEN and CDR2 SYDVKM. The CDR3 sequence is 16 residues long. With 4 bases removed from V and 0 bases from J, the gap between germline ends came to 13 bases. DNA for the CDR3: TGTGCCAGCAGTTCCCAGAAAAATCTAGCCAAAAACATTCAGTACTTC. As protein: CASSSQKNLAKNIQYF.

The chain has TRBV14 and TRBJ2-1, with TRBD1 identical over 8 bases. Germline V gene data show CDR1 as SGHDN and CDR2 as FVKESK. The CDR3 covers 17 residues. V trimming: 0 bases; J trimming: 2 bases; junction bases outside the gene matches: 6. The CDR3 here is CASSQESGTGPYNEQFF. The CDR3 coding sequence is TGTGCCAGCAGCCAAGAATCCGGGACAGGCCCCTACAATGAGCAGTTCTTC.

DNA of the CDR3: TGTGCCAGCAGCTTTTTGGTGGTCAGAACAGATACGCAGTATTTT. This gives the protein CASSFLVVRTDTQYF. The chain joins TRBV11-2 to TRBJ2-3, with D unclear. Germline V gives CDR1 SGHAT, CDR2 FQNNGV. V was trimmed by 3 bases and J by 3 bases, leaving 13 bases between them. The CDR3 is 15 amino acids.

CDR3 nucleotides: TGTGCCAGCAGCTTAGCTCCGGCTACGGAGACCCAGTACTTC. Its translation is CASSLAPATETQYF. The V call is TRBV7-3, the J call TRBJ2-5; D is unresolved. V lost 2 bases to trimming and J lost 5 bases, with 12 bases between them. CDR1 and CDR2 from the germline V gene are SGHTA and FQGTGA. There are 14 residues in the CDR3. Looking up the rest from reference TRBV7-3 and TRBJ2-5 gives the full variable domain: GAGVSQTPSNKVTEKGKYVELRCDPISGHTALYWYRQSLGQGPEFLIYFQGTGAADDSGLPNDRFFAVRPEGSVSTLKIQRTERGDSAVYLCASSLAPATETQYFGPGTRLLVL.

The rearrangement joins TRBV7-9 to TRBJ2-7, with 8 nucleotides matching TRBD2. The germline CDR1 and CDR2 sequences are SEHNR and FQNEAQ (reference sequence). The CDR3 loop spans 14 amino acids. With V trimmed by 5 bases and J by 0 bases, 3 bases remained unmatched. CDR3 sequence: CASSDSGASYEQYF. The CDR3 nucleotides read TGTGCCAGCAGCGATAGCGGGGCCTCCTACGAGCAGTACTTC.

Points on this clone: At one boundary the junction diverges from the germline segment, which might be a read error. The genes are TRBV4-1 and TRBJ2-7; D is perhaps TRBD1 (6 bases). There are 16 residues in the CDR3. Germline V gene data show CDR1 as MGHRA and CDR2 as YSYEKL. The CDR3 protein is CASSQVDPTTRQGMFF. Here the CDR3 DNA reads TGCGCCAGCAGCCAAGTCGACCCCACGACCAGGCAGGGGATGTTCTTC.

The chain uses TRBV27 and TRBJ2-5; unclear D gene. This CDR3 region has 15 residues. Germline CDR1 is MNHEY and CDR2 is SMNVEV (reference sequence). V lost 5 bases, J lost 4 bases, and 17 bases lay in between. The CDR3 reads CASSPTWASGETQYF. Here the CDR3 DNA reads TGTGCCAGCAGTCCCACGTGGGCTTCCGGAGAGACCCAGTACTTC.

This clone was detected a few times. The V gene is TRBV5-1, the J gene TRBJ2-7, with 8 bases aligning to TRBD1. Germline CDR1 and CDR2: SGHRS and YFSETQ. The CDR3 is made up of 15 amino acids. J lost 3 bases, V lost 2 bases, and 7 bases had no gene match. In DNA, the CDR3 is TGCGCCAGCAGCTTAGGACAGGGAGAATTCTACGAGCAGTACTTC. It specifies CASSLGQGEFYEQYF.

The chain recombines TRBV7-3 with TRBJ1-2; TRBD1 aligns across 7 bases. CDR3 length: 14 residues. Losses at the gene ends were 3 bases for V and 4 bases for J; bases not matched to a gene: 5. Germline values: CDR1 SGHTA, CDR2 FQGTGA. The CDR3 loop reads CASSFDRAGYGYTF. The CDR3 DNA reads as TGTGCCAGCAGCTTTGACAGGGCCGGCTATGGCTACACCTTC. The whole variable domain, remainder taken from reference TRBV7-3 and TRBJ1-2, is GAGVSQTPSNKVTEKGKYVELRCDPISGHTALYWYRQSLGQGPEFLIYFQGTGAADDSGLPNDRFFAVRPEGSVSTLKIQRTERGDSAVYLCASSFDRAGYGYTFGSGTRLTVV.

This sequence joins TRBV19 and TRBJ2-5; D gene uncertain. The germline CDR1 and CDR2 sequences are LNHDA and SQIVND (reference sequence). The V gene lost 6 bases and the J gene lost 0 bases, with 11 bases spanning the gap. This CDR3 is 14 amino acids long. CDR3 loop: CASRGDLYQETQYF. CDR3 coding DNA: TGTGCCAGTAGAGGAGACTTGTACCAAGAGACCCAGTACTTC.

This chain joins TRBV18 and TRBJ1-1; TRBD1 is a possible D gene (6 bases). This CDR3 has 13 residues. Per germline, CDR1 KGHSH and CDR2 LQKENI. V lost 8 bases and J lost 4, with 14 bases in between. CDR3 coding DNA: TGTGCCAGCCTACAGGGTGTCTTCACTGAAGCTTTCTTT. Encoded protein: CASLQGVFTEAFF. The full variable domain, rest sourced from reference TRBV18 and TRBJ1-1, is NAGVMQNPRHLVRRRGQEARLRCSPMKGHSHVYWYRQLPEEGLKFMVYLQKENIIDESGMPKERFSAEFPKEGPSILRIQQVVRGDSAAYFCASLQGVFTEAFFGQGTRLTVV.

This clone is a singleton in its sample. The CDR3 here is CASSPRTSRETQYF. The CDR3 nucleotides are TGTGCCAGCAGCCCGAGGACTAGCCGGGAGACCCAGTACTTC. The V and J genes are TRBV7-8 and TRBJ2-5, with 8 bases that match TRBD2. Germline V gene lookup returns CDR1 SGHVS and CDR2 FQNEAQ. The CDR3 contains 14 residues. V was clipped by 5 bases and J by 5 bases; unmatched bases: 7.

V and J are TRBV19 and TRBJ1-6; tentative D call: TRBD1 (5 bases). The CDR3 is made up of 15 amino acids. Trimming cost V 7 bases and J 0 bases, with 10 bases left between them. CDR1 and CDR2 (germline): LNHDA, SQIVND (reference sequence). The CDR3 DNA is TGTGCCAGTAAACCCGGGGCCTCCTATAATTCACCCCTCCACTTT. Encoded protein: CASKPGASYNSPLHF.

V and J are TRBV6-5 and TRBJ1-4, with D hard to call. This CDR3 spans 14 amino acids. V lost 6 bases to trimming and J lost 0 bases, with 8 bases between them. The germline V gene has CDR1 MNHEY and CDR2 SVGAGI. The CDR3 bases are TGTGCCAGCAGAACTATAGCAACTAATGAAAAACTGTTTTTT. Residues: CASRTIATNEKLFF.

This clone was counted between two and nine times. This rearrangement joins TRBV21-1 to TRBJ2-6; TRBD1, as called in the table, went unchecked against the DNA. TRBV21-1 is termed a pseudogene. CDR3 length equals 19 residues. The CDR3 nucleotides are TGTGCCAGCAGCCCCCGCCCTCAGGGGGCGCGCTCTGGGGCCAACGTCCTGACTTTC. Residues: CASSPRPQGARSGANVLTF.

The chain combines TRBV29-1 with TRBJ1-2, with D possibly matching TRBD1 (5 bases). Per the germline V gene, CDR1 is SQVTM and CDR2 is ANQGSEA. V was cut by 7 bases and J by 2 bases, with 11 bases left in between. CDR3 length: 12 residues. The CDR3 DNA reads TGCAGCGCCAAGGAGGGGAACTATGGCTACACCTTC. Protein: CSAKEGNYGYTF.

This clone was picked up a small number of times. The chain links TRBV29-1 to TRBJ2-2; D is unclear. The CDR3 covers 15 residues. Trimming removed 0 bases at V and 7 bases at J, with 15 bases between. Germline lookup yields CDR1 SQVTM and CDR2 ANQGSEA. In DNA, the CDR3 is TGCAGCGTTGAAGATCTTCGGCACCCCGGCGGGGAGCTGTTTTTT. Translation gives CSVEDLRHPGGELFF.

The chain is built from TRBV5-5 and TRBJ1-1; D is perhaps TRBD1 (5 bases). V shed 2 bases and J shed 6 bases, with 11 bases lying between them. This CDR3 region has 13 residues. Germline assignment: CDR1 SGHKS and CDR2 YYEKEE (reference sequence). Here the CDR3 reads CASSFGTGSEAFF. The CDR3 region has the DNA TGTGCCAGCAGCTTTGGCACAGGATCTGAAGCTTTCTTT.

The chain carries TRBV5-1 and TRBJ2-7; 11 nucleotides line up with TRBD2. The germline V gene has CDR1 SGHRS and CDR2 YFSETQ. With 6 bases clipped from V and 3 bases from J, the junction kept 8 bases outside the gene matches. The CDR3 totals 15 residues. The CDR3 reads CASNLGGLAVYEQYF. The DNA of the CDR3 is TGCGCCAGCAACCTTGGGGGACTAGCGGTCTACGAGCAGTACTTC.

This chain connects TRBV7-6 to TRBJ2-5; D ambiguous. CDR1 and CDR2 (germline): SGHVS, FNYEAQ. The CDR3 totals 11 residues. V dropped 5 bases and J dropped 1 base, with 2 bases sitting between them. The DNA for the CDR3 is TGTGCCAGCAGCGCCCAAGAGACCCAGTACTTC. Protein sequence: CASSAQETQYF.